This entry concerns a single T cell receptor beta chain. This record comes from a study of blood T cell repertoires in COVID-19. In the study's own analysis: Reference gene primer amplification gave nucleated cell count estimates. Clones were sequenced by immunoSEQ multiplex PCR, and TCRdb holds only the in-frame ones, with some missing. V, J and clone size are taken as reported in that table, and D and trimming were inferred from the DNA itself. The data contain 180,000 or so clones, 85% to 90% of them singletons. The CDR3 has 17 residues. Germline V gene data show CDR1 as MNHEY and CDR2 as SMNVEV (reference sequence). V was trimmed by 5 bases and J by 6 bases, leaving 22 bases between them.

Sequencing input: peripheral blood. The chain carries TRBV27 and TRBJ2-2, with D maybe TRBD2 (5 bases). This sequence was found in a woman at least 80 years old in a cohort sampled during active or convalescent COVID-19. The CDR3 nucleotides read TGTGCCAGCAGTCGGGGTTCGATGTTGGGGTCAGCCGGGGAGCTGTTTTTT. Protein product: CASSRGSMLGSAGELFF.